The entry below describes one TCR beta chain. The sample originates from a study of control samples from healthy donors and cancer patients. V was shortened by 5 bases and J by 4 bases, with 11 bases between the two germline ends. The V gene's germline CDR1 is SGHTA and CDR2 FQGNSA. This CDR3 spans 13 amino acids. Generated by immunoSEQ multiplex PCR, the TCRdb table keeps only in-frame clones and is missing some. Seen here are about 84,000 clones, 91% observed once, and the top ten hold roughly 18%. The origin of this receptor is a man over 45 in good health. Material: blood. The chain couples TRBV7-2 to TRBJ1-2, with D perhaps TRBD1 (5 bases). The CDR3 is CASSQQETYGYTF. For the CDR3, the DNA is TGTGCCAGCAGCCAACAGGAGACCTATGGCTACACCTTC.